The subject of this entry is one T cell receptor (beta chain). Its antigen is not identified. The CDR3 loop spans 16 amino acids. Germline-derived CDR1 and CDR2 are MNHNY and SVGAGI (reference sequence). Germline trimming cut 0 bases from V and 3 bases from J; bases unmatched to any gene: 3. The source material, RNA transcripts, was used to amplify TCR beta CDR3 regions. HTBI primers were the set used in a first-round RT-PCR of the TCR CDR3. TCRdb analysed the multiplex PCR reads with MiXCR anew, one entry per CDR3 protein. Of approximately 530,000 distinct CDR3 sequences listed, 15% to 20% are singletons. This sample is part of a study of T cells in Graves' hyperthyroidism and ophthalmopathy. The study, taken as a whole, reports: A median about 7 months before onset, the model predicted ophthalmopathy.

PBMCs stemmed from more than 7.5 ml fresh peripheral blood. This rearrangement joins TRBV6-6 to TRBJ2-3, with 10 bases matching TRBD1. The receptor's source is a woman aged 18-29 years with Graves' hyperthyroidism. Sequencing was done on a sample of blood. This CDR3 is CASSYSGQGETDTQYF. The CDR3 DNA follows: TGTGCCAGCAGTTACTCAGGACAGGGGGAAACAGATACGCAGTATTTT.